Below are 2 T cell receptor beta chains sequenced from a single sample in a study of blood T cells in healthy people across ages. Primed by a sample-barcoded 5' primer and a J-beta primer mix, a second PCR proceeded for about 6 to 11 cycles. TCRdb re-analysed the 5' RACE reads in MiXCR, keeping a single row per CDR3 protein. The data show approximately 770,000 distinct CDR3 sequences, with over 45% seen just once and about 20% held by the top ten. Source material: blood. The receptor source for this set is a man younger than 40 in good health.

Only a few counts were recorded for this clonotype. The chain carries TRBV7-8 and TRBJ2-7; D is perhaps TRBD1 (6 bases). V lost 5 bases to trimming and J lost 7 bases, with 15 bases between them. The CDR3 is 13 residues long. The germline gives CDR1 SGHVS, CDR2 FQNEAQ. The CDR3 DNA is TGTGCCAGCAGCCCCCGGACAGACTTAGAGCAGTACTTC. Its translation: CASSPRTDLEQYF.

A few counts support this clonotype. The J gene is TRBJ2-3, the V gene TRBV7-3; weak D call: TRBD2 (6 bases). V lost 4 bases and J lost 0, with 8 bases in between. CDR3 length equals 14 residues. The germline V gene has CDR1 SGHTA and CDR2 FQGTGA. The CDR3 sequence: CASSSGGSTDTQYF. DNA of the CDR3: TGTGCCAGCAGCTCCGGGGGTAGCACAGATACGCAGTATTTT.